A single T cell receptor (beta chain) is shown here with its context. Its antigen is unknown. This entry comes from a study of cytomegalovirus exposure and HLA in healthy donors. General study results and limits: As was reported, the classifier diagnosed cytomegalovirus status with high specificity and sensitivity. There were several of the most significant clusters that appeared linked to common viral pathogens in a later analysis. A later analysis revealed that TCR association rates differed between HLA loci, peaking at DRB1 and bottoming out at HLA-C. Of the V segments, some could not be distinguished, including TRBV6-2 and TRBV6-3, and were excluded.

Both 60 Vbeta primers and 13 Jbeta primers went into the PCR. Using immunoSEQ multiplex PCR, the repertoire was profiled, and TCRdb retains in-frame clones only, with some absent. With 150,000 to 200,000 clones in the sample, the ten largest clones hold 6.5%. The germline V gene has CDR1 SGHNT and CDR2 YENEEA. After removal of 6 bases from V and 5 bases from J, the junction contained 6 bases not matched to a gene. The length of the CDR3 is 13 residues. This chain connects TRBV11-3 to TRBJ2-5, with 7 bases identical to TRBD1. This TCR was recovered from a man aged 30 to 45 in good health and CMV-seronegative. The source material was PBMCs. Here the CDR3 DNA reads TGTGCCAGCAGTCTCACAGGGGACGAGACCCAGTACTTC. Encoded protein: CASSLTGDETQYF.